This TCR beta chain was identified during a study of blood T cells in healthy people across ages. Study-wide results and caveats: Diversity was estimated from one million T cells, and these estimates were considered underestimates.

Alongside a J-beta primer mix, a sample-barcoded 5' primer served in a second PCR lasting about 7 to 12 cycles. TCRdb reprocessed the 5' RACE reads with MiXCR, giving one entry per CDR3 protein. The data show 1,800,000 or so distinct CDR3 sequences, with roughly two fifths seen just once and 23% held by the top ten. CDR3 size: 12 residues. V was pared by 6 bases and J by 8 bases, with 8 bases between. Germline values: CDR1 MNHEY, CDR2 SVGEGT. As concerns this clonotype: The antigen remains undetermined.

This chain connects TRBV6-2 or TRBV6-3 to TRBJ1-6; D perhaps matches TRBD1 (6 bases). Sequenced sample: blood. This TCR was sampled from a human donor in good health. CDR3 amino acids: CASRGTYSPLHF. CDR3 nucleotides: TGTGCCAGCAGAGGGACATATTCACCCCTCCACTTT.